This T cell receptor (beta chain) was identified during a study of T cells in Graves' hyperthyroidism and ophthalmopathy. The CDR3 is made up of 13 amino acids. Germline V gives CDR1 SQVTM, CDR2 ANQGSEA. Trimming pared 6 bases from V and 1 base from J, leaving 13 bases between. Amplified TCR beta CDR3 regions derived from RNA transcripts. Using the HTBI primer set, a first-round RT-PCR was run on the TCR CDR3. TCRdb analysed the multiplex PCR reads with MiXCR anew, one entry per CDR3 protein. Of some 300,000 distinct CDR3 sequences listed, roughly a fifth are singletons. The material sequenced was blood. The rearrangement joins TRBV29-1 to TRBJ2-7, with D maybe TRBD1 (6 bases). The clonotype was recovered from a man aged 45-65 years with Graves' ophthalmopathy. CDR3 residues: CSVLGQISYEQYF. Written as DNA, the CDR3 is TGCAGCGTCCTCGGACAGATTTCCTACGAGCAGTACTTC.